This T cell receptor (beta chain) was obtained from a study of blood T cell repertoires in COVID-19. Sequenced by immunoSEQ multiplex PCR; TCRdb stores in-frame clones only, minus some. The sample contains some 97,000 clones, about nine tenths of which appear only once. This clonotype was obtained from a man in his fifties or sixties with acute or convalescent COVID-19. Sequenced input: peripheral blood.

This chain's CDR3 is CASSLVKRTSEETQYF. CDR3 bases: TGTGCCAGCAGCTTAGTGAAAAGGACTAGCGAAGAGACCCAGTACTTC. This chain connects TRBV7-9 to TRBJ2-5, with TRBD2 identical over 9 bases. Unmatched junction bases numbered 6, after V lost 1 base and J lost 3 bases. This CDR3 contains 16 residues. Germline V gene data show CDR1 as SEHNR and CDR2 as FQNEAQ (reference sequence).